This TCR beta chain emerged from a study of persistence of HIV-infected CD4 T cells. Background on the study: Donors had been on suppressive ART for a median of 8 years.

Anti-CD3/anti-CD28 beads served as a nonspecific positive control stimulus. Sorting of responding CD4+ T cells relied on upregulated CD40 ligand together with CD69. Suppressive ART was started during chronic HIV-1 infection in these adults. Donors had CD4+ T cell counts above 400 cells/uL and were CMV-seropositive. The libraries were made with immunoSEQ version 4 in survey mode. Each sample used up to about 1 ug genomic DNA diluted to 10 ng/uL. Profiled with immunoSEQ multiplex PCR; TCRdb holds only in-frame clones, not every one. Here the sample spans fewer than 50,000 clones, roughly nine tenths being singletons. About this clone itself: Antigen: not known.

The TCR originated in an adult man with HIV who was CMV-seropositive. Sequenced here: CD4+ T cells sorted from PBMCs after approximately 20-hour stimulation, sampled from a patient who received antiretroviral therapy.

CDR3 bases: TGTGCCAGCAGTCCCGACCGGGCCTATAATTCACCCCTCCACTTT. Translation: CASSPDRAYNSPLHF. The rearrangement uses TRBV7-8 and TRBJ1-6, with D hard to call. This CDR3 spans 15 amino acids. Trimming took off 6 bases at V and 2 bases at J, with 11 bases between the two ends. Germline V gene lookup returns CDR1 SGHVS and CDR2 FQNEAQ. The variable domain in full, with the rest retrieved from reference TRBV7-8 and TRBJ1-6, is GAGVSQSPRYKVAKRGQDVALRCDPISGHVSLFWYQQALGQGPEFLTYFQNEAQLDKSGLPSDRFFAERPEGSVSTLKIQRTQQEDSAVYLCASSPDRAYNSPLHFGNGTRLTVT.